The present T cell receptor (beta chain) was sequenced within a study of T cell repertoires in cytomegalovirus infection. For the study at large: The public TCR beta signatures pointed to both CMV infection and matching HLA type.

In TCRdb, the reads were re-called with MiXCR into one record per CDR3 protein. Of 130,000 or so distinct CDR3 sequences in the sample, 6.5% are singletons; the top ten hold roughly 18%. This CDR3 has 14 amino acids. V lost 6 bases and J lost 6; bases outside the gene matches: 11. Per germline, CDR1 DFQATT and CDR2 SNEGSKA (reference sequence). In regard to this clonotype: Its cognate antigen is unknown.

Study outcomes and limitations: It was HLA-C-restricted CMV-specific TCR beta clonotypes that dominated the response ex vivo.

Input material: PBMCs. This clonotype was obtained from a human donor in good health (CMV status not recorded). Some clones in this sample may be carry-over from other donors' samples. The J gene is TRBJ1-1, the V gene TRBV20-1; 9 bases are shared with TRBD1. CDR3 nucleotides: TGCAGTGCCCGCTCCGGGACAGGGATTCCTGAAGCTTTCTTT. Protein sequence: CSARSGTGIPEAFF.